The rows below give T cell receptor beta chains drawn from one sample of a study of neurological immune-mediated disorders. TCRdb redid the calling of the 5' RACE reads with MiXCR, one entry per CDR3 protein. The sample has around 67,000 distinct CDR3 sequences, around 5% seen once. Sample: PBMCs. Receptors were obtained from a man younger than 30 with multiple sclerosis. The CDR3 runs from the conserved cysteine through the conserved F or W. D genes are given only for firm matches. Where a row states a size, it is once, few, many or the class of an expanded clone; other rows omit it.

TRBV12-3/TRBV12-4	TRBJ1-2	-	many	CASRLTGFYGYTF	TGTGCCAGCAGACTTACAGGGTTCTATGGCTACACCTTC
TRBV5-1	TRBJ2-1	TRBD2	many	CASSLSGRAGEDEQFF	TGCGCCAGCAGCTTGAGCGGGAGGGCCGGGGAGGATGAGCAGTTCTTC
TRBV15	TRBJ2-1	-	many	CATSRRGPNEDEQFF	TGTGCCACCAGCAGACGGGGGCCAAATGAGGATGAGCAGTTCTTC
TRBV7-9	TRBJ2-2	TRBD2	many	CASSFSGSATGELFF	TGTGCCAGCAGCTTCAGCGGGAGTGCCACCGGGGAGCTGTTTTTT
TRBV5-1	TRBJ2-2	-	many	CASSLPGNTGELFF	TGCGCCAGCAGCTTGCCAGGGAACACCGGGGAGCTGTTTTTT
TRBV5-1	TRBJ1-1	-	many	CASSPQRETEAFF	TGCGCCAGCAGCCCGCAAAGGGAAACTGAAGCTTTCTTT
TRBV3-1	TRBJ2-7	-	few	CASSSPGDFRYEQYF	TGTGCCAGCAGTAGCCCTGGGGACTTCAGGTACGAGCAGTACTTC
TRBV12-3/TRBV12-4	TRBJ2-7	TRBD2	many	CASSPVGGAEQYF	TGTGCCAGCAGCCCCGTGGGAGGGGCCGAGCAGTACTTC
TRBV11-3	TRBJ2-3	-	-	CASSSEAGADTQYF	TGTGCCAGCAGCTCGGAGGCCGGGGCAGATACGCAGTATTTT
TRBV5-1	TRBJ1-2	-	many	CASYHPAYGYTF	TGCGCCAGCTATCATCCCGCCTATGGCTACACCTTC
TRBV6-2/TRBV6-3	TRBJ1-5	-	many	CASRAGQGTHSNQPQHF	TGTGCCAGCAGAGCCGGGCAGGGGACCCATAGCAATCAGCCCCAGCATTTT
TRBV5-1	TRBJ2-7	TRBD1	many	CASSLGTGATYEQYF	TGCGCCAGCAGCTTGGGGACAGGGGCCACTTACGAGCAGTACTTC
TRBV20-1	TRBJ2-7	-	many	CSARNRPTYEQYF	TGCAGTGCTAGAAACAGACCGACCTACGAGCAGTACTTC
TRBV5-1	TRBJ2-2	TRBD2	many	CASSLDPGGNTGELFF	TGCGCCAGCAGCTTGGATCCGGGGGGGAACACCGGGGAGCTGTTTTTT
TRBV20-1	TRBJ2-1	-	many	CSAGNNRRLYNEQFF	TGCAGTGCTGGGAACAACCGTCGGTTGTACAATGAGCAGTTCTTC
TRBV9	TRBJ1-2	-	-	CASSVATNYGYTF	TGTGCCAGCAGCGTAGCAACCAACTATGGCTACACCTTC